Below are 22 T cell receptor beta chains sequenced from a single sample in a study of T cells after yellow fever vaccination. TCRdb re-analysed the 5' RACE reads in MiXCR, keeping a single row per CDR3 protein. The table lists about 300,000 distinct CDR3 sequences, about 6.9% of them singletons. This sample comprised PBMCs, obtained roughly 46 days after the first yellow fever vaccination. All receptors come from a young man who received the YFV17D yellow fever vaccine.

This clonotype was found a few times. The J gene is TRBJ1-2, the V gene TRBV9; the D is unclear. Germline V gene lookup returns CDR1 SGDLS and CDR2 YYNGEE. This CDR3 has 16 residues. Trimming removed 3 bases from V and 4 bases from J, with 19 bases in between. CDR3 DNA sequence: TGTGCCAGCAGCGGGGAGGGCACCCGAACAGCCTATGGCTACACCTTC. This gives the protein CASSGEGTRTAYGYTF.

This clonotype has a handful of counts. V is TRBV5-6 and J is TRBJ1-2; 10 nucleotides match TRBD1. CDR1 and CDR2 (germline): SGHDT, YYEEEE. The CDR3 extends over 20 amino acids. The trim removed 0 bases at V and 2 bases at J, leaving 16 bases unmatched. The CDR3 DNA reads TGTGCCAGCAGCTTGGGGGACAGGGGTCCCCGGACCACTTTAAACTATGGCTACACCTTC. This sequence encodes CASSLGDRGPRTTLNYGYTF.

This chain uses TRBV5-4 with TRBJ2-7, with 8 bases fitting TRBD1. The CDR3 consists of 14 residues. The V gene end was trimmed by 1 base and the J gene end by 5 bases; junction bases not matched to a gene: 5. Per the germline V gene, CDR1 is SGHNT and CDR2 is YYREEE (reference sequence). Here the CDR3 reads CASSLNRGLDEQYF. The CDR3 nucleotides are TGTGCCAGCAGCTTGAACAGGGGGTTAGACGAGCAGTACTTC.

This clonotype has more than one count but fewer than ten. This rearrangement joins TRBV6-2 or TRBV6-3 to TRBJ2-7; D might be TRBD2 (6 bases). The CDR3 contains 14 residues. Per the germline V gene, CDR1 is MNHEY and CDR2 is SVGEGT. The V gene lost 2 bases and the J gene lost 5 bases, with 13 bases spanning the gap. The CDR3 reads CASSYGREVDEQYV. In DNA, the CDR3 is TGTGCCAGCAGTTACGGCAGGGAGGTCGACGAGCAGTACGTC.

A note on this clonotype: A read error may account for a junction end that differs from germline. The chain carries TRBV12-3 or TRBV12-4 and TRBJ2-1; TRBD1 matches 8 bases. This CDR3 comprises 13 residues. This chain's CDR3 is CASSPQDRGNPIF. The CDR3 nucleotides read TGTGCCAGCAGTCCTCAAGACAGGGGAAATCCGATCTTC.

The chain's CDR3 is CAWGSRLEQYF. In DNA form, the CDR3 reads TGTGCCTGGGGGTCAAGACTCGAGCAGTACTTC. The rearrangement links TRBV30 to TRBJ2-7, with D unclear. The CDR3 covers 11 residues. Germline assignment: CDR1 GTSNPN and CDR2 SVGIG (reference sequence). Trimming stripped 5 bases from V and 6 bases from J, with 11 bases between. Combining the CDR3 with reference TRBV30 and TRBJ2-7 gives the whole variable domain SQTIHQWPATLVQPVGSPLSLECTVEGTSNPNLYWYRQAAGRGLQLLFYSVGIGQISSEVPQNLSASRPQDRQFILSSKKLLLSDSGFYLCAWGSRLEQYFGPGTRLTVT.

This chain joins TRBV24-1 and TRBJ2-1; D is possibly TRBD1 (6 bases). The germline V gene has CDR1 KGHDR and CDR2 SFDVKD. The CDR3 extends over 14 amino acids. The V end was cut by 3 bases, the J end by 9 bases, with 14 bases between. CDR3 nucleotides: TGTGCCACCAGTGATCCCGGCCAGGGGAGTGAGCAGTTCTTC. Translation: CATSDPGQGSEQFF.

This clonotype has a count of ten or more. The genes are TRBV20-1 and TRBJ2-7; 10 bases align to TRBD2. The CDR3 consists of 12 residues. After removal of 7 bases from V and 4 bases from J, the junction contained 4 bases not matched to a gene. In germline, CDR1 is DFQATT, CDR2 SNEGSKA (reference sequence). The CDR3, as DNA: TGCAGTGGACTAGCGGGCCCATACGAGCAGTACTTC. As protein: CSGLAGPYEQYF.

This clonotype was detected only a few times. The chain combines TRBV5-4 with TRBJ2-1, with 7 bases that match TRBD1. The V gene's germline CDR1 is SGHNT and CDR2 YYREEE (reference sequence). The CDR3 is 12 amino acids. V trimming: 4 bases; J trimming: 15 bases; junction bases outside the gene matches: 10. This CDR3 is CASSGLQGWAFF. In DNA form, the CDR3 reads TGTGCCAGCAGCGGGTTACAGGGGTGGGCGTTCTTC.

This clonotype was counted only a few times. The chain has TRBV7-3 and TRBJ1-1, with TRBD1 matching 7 bases. CDR1 SGHTA and CDR2 FQGTGA come from the germline V gene. The CDR3 loop spans 15 amino acids. Trimming cost V 0 bases and J 4 bases; bases outside gene matches: 5. The CDR3 sequence: CASSLTPQGVTEAFF. The CDR3 DNA follows: TGTGCCAGCAGCTTAACCCCCCAGGGGGTCACTGAAGCTTTCTTT.

This clonotype was seen repeatedly, ten times or more. This rearrangement joins TRBV20-1 to TRBJ2-5, with D possibly matching TRBD1 (6 bases). Trimming shortened V by 4 bases and J by 3 bases, and 15 bases separated the two germline ends. This CDR3 region has 14 residues. In germline, CDR1 is DFQATT, CDR2 SNEGSKA (reference sequence). DNA for the CDR3: TGCAGTGCTACAACCGGGACATCCGAAGAGACCCAGTACTTC. This gives the protein CSATTGTSEETQYF.

The chain joins TRBV5-6 to TRBJ2-2; 9 nucleotides match TRBD1. The V segment lost 4 bases and the J segment 3 bases; nucleotides outside the gene matches: 10. The CDR3 sequence is 17 residues long. Per germline, CDR1 SGHDT and CDR2 YYEEEE. CDR3 amino acids: CASSRTSTGGDTGELFF. The CDR3 DNA reads as TGTGCCAGCAGCCGCACCTCGACAGGGGGGGACACCGGGGAGCTGTTTTTT.

The table lists this clonotype with a few counts. The chain recombines TRBV7-9 with TRBJ2-2; D unresolved. The CDR3 has 16 amino acids. V was clipped by 2 bases and J by 0 bases, with 10 bases between them. The germline gives CDR1 SEHNR, CDR2 FQNEAQ (reference sequence). CDR3 nucleotide sequence: TGTGCCAGCAGCTTAATAGGGCGGACGAACACCGGGGAGCTGTTTTTT. It encodes CASSLIGRTNTGELFF.

There are many counts of this clonotype. The chain uses TRBV7-2 and TRBJ2-2; possibly TRBD2 for D (5 bases). The CDR3 spans 14 residues. Germline V gene lookup returns CDR1 SGHTA and CDR2 FQGNSA. V shed 9 bases and J shed 2 bases, with 13 bases lying between them. This CDR3 reads CASRRSENTGELFF. In DNA form, the CDR3 reads TGTGCCAGTAGGAGGTCCGAAAACACCGGGGAGCTGTTTTTT.

The chain uses TRBV4-1 and TRBJ1-4, with D perhaps TRBD1 (6 bases). The V and J ends lost 9 bases and 6 bases respectively, with 17 bases between them. The CDR3 length is 14 residues. Germline V gene lookup returns CDR1 MGHRA and CDR2 YSYEKL. CDR3 DNA sequence: TGCGCCAGTACAAACAGGGATGGGGATGAAAAACTGTTTTTT. Amino acids: CASTNRDGDEKLFF.

This clonotype was found many times. The chain joins TRBV2 to TRBJ2-5; 10 bases map to TRBD2. CDR1 is SNHLY and CDR2 is FYNNEI in the germline V gene. V lost 8 bases to trimming and J lost 5 bases; unmatched junction nucleotides: 2. The CDR3 has 12 amino acids. Here the CDR3 reads CASSTSGETQYF. The CDR3 bases are TGTGCCAGCTCGACTAGCGGGGAGACCCAGTACTTC.

The genes are TRBV6-2 or TRBV6-3 and TRBJ2-2; D perhaps matches TRBD2 (6 bases). The CDR3 has 16 amino acids. CDR1 is MNHEY, CDR2 SVGEGT, per germline. V lost 8 bases, J lost 3 bases, and 19 bases lay in between. The CDR3 sequence is CASGETGTPYTGELFF. CDR3 nucleotide sequence: TGTGCCAGCGGTGAGACCGGGACTCCCTACACCGGGGAGCTGTTTTTT.

The table lists this clonotype with a few counts. The chain links TRBV20-1 to TRBJ2-7, with TRBD2 as a possible D gene (6 bases). Trimming removed 4 bases at V and 3 bases at J, with 19 bases between. Germline V gives CDR1 DFQATT, CDR2 SNEGSKA (reference sequence). The CDR3 runs 15 residues. CDR3 coding DNA: TGCAGTGCTACCCCCATTATTGGGGGGATCTACGAGCAGTACTTC. It specifies CSATPIIGGIYEQYF.

CDR3 loop: CASSGNRETQYF. CDR3 nucleotides: TGTGCCAGCAGTGGGAACCGAGAGACCCAGTACTTC. The chain combines TRBV4-2 with TRBJ2-5, with D unclear. V was trimmed by 6 bases and J by 4 bases, leaving 9 bases between them. CDR3 length: 12 amino acids. Germline V CDR1 and CDR2: LGHNA, YNFKEQ.

This clonotype was recorded many times. The chain has TRBV12-3 or TRBV12-4 and TRBJ1-5; D gene ambiguous. V gave up 3 bases and J gave up 4 bases, with 10 bases separating them. CDR3 length equals 14 residues. DNA of the CDR3: TGTGCCAGCAGTTTGGAACGTAGGAATCAGCCCCAGCATTTT. Amino acids: CASSLERRNQPQHF.

CDR3 bases: TGCAGCGTTACGACAGGGGAAGAGACCCAGTACTTC. Protein sequence: CSVTTGEETQYF. The chain links TRBV29-1 to TRBJ2-5; TRBD1 matches at 8 bases. The V and J ends lost 5 bases and 3 bases, in that order; junction bases with no gene match: 2. The CDR3 is 12 amino acids. Germline values: CDR1 SQVTM, CDR2 ANQGSEA.

This sequence joins TRBV6-5 and TRBJ2-3; 7 positions match TRBD2. The CDR3 has 14 amino acids. J was trimmed by 4 bases and V by 2 bases; bases with no gene match: 3. Germline values: CDR1 MNHEY, CDR2 SVGAGI. CDR3 amino acids: CASSYGRGADTQYF. In nucleotides, the CDR3 is TGTGCCAGCAGTTACGGGAGGGGTGCAGATACGCAGTATTTT.